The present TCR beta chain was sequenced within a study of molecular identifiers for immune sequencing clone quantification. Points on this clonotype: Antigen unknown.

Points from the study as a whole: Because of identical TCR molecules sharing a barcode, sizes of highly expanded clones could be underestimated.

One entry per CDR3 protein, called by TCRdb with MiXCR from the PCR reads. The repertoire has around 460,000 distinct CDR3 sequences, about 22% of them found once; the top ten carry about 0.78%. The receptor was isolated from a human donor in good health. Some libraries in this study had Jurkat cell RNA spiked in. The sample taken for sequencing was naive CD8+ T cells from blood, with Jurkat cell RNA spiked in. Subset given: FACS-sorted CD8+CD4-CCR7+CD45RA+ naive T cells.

For the CDR3, the DNA is TGTGCCAGTTTTCTTCGTGTATCAGCCATCTCCATCATGAACACTGAAGCTTTCTTT. Translated: CASFLRVSAISIMNTEAFF. This sequence joins TRBV6-6 and TRBJ1-1; D remains ambiguous. Trimming stripped 9 bases from V and 0 bases from J, with 29 bases between. The CDR3 consists of 19 residues. CDR1 is MNHNY and CDR2 is SVGAGI in the germline V gene (reference sequence).